This TCR beta chain was found in a study of cytotoxic CD8 clonotypes in ibrutinib-treated CLL. Overall study context: Samples yielded averages of 250,000 or so productive templates and 94,000 or so productive rearrangements. Study findings and constraints: In sustained-remission versus progressing patients, sampling times differed.

Data came from immunoSEQ multiplex PCR; TCRdb stores just in-frame clones and leaves some out. The sample lists hundreds of thousands of clones; around 70% were seen once. For this clone: The antigen remains undetermined.

CDR3 length equals 14 residues. CDR1 and CDR2 from the germline V gene are MNHNS and SASEGT. The V end lost 3 bases, the J end lost 4 bases, and 13 bases lay between the germline ends. This receptor was identified in a human donor with chronic lymphocytic leukemia. This chain joins TRBV6-1 and TRBJ2-7; a possible D gene is TRBD1 (6 bases). Source: PBMCs, taken after 24 months of ibrutinib treatment. CDR3 nucleotides: TGTGCCAGCAGTGATAGGCAGGGGTTTTACGAGCAGTACTTC. It codes for CASSDRQGFYEQYF.